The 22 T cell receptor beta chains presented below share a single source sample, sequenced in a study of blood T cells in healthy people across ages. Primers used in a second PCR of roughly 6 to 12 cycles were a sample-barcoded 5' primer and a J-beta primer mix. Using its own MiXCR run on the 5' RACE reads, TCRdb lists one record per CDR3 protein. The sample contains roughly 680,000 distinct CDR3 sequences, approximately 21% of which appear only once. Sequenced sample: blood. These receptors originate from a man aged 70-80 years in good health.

The DNA for the CDR3 is TGTGCCAGCAGCACATCGGTGGGGGTAAATCAGCCCCAGCATTTT. Protein sequence: CASSTSVGVNQPQHF. The rearrangement uses TRBV7-2 and TRBJ1-5, with D possibly being TRBD1 (5 bases). The CDR3 loop spans 15 amino acids. Germline-derived CDR1 and CDR2 are SGHTA and FQGNSA. V dropped 5 bases and J dropped 4 bases, with 15 bases sitting between them. Drawing the rest from reference TRBV7-2 and TRBJ1-5, the complete variable domain is GAGVSQSPSNKVTEKGKDVELRCDPISGHTALYWYRQSLGQGLEFLIYFQGNSAPDKSGLPSDRFSAERTGGSVSTLTIQRTQQEDSAVYLCASSTSVGVNQPQHFGDGTRLSIL.

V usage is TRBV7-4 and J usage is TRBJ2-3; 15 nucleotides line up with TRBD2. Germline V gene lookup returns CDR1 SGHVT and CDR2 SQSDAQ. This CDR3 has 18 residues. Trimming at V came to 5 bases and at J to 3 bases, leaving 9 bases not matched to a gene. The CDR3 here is CASSRAGLAGGDTDTQYF. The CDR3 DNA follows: TGTGCCAGCAGCCGGGCGGGACTAGCGGGAGGCGATACAGATACGCAGTATTTT. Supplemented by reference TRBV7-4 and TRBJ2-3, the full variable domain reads GAGVSQSPRYKVAKRGRDVALRCDSISGHVTLYWYRQTLGQGSEVLTYSQSDAQRDKSGRPSGRFSAERPERSVSTLKIQRTEQGDSAVYLCASSRAGLAGGDTDTQYFGPGTRLTVL.

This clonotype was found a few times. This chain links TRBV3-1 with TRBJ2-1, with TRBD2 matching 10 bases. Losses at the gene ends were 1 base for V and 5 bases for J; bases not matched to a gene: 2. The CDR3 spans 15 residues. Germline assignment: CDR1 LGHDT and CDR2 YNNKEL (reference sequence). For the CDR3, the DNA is TGTGCCAGCAGCCAAGGGACTAGCGGTAACAATGAGCAGTTCTTC. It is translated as CASSQGTSGNNEQFF.

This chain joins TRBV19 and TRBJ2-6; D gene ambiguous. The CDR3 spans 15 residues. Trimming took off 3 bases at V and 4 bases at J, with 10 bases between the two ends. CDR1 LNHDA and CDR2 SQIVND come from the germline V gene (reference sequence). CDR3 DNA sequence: TGTGCCAGTAGTATGGCTGTTGCGGGGGCCAACGTCCTGACTTTC. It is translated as CASSMAVAGANVLTF.

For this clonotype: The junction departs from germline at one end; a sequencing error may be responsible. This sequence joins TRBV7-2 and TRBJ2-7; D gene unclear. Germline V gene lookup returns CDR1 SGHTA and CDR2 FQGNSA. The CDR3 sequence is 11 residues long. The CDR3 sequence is CASSRAYAQYF. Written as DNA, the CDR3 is TGTGCCAGCAGCCGTGCTTACGCGCAGTACTTC. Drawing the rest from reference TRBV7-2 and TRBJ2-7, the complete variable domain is GAGVSQSPSNKVTEKGKDVELRCDPISGHTALYWYRQSLGQGLEFLIYFQGNSAPDKSGLPSDRFSAERTGGSVSTLTIQRTQQEDSAVYLCASSRAYAQYFGPGTRLTVT.

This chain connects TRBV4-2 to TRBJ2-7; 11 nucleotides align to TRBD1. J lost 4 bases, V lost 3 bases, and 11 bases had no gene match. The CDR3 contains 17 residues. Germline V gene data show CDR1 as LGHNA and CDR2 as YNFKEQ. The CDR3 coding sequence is TGTGCCAGCAGCCATTCCGGGACAGGGGGTTTAAAGTACGAGCAGTACTTC. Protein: CASSHSGTGGLKYEQYF.

Here the CDR3 reads CASSLFPGGPYEQYF. Written as DNA, the CDR3 is TGTGCCAGCAGCTTATTCCCGGGAGGGCCTTACGAGCAGTACTTC. V is TRBV7-8 and J is TRBJ2-5, with 8 bases lining up with TRBD2. The J call may be incorrect, as the DNA end agrees better with TRBJ2-7. The CDR3 runs 15 residues. Germline V gene lookup returns CDR1 SGHVS and CDR2 FQNEAQ.

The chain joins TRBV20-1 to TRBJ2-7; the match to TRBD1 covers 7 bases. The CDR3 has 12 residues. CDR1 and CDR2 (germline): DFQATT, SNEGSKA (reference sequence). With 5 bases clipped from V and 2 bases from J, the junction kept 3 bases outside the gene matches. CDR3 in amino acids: CSAGQETYEQYF. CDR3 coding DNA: TGCAGTGCTGGACAGGAGACCTACGAGCAGTACTTC.

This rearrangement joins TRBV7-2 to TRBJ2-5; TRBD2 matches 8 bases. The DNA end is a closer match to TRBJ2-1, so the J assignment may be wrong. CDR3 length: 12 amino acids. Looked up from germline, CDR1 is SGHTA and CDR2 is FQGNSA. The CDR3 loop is CASSPSGFEQFF. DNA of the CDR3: TGTGCCAGCAGCCCTAGCGGGTTTGAGCAGTTCTTC.

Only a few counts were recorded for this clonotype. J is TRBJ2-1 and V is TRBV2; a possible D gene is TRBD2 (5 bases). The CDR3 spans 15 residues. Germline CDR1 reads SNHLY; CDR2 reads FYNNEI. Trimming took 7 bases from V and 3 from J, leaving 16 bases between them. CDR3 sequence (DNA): TGTGCCAGCATGCCGACTCAGCGGATCTACAATGAGCAGTTCTTC. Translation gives CASMPTQRIYNEQFF.

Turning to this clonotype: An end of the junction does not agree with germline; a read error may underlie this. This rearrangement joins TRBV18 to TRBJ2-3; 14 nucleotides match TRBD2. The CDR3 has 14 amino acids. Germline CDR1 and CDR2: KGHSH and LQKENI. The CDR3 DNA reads TGTGCCAGCACACCGGGACTAGCGGGAGAGAGGCAGTATTTT. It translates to CASTPGLAGERQYF.

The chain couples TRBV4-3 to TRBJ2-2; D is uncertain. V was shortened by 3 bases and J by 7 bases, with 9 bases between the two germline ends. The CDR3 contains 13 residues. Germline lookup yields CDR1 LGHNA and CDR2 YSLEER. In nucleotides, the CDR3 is TGCGCCAGCAGCCAGGGTTTACACGGGGAGCTGTTTTTT. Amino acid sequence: CASSQGLHGELFF.

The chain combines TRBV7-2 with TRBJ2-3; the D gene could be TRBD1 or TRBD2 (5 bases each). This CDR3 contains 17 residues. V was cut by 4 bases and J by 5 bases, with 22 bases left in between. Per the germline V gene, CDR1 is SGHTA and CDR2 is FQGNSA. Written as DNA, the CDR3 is TGTGCCAGCAGCTCAGACGGGACCCGAGGGGTCGGAGATACGCAGTATTTT. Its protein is CASSSDGTRGVGDTQYF.

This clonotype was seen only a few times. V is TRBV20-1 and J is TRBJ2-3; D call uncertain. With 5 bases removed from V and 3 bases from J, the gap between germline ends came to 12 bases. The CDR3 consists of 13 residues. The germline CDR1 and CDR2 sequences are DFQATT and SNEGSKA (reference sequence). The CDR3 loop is CSAPLGGTDTQYF. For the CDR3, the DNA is TGCAGTGCTCCTTTGGGTGGGACAGATACGCAGTATTTT.

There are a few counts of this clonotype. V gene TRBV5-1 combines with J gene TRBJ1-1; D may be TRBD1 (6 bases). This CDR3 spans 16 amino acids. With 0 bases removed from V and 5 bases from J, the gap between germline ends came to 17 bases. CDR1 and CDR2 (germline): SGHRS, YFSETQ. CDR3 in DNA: TGCGCCAGCAGCTTGGGAGCCCCAGGGGTTGGGACTGAAGCTTTCTTT. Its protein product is CASSLGAPGVGTEAFF.

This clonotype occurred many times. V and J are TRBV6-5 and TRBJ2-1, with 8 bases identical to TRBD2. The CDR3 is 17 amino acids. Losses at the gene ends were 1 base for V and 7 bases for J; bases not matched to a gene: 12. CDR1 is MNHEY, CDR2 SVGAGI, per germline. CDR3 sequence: CASSYWGQRERENEQFF. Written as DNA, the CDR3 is TGTGCCAGCAGTTACTGGGGGCAGCGGGAGCGTGAGAATGAGCAGTTCTTC.

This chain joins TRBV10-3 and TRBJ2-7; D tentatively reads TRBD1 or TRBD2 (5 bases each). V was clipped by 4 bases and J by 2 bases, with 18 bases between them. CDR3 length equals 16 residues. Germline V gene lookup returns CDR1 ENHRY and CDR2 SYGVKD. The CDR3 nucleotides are TGTGCCATCAGTGCCCCAAAGGGACGTCCAACCTACGAGCAGTACTTC. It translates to CAISAPKGRPTYEQYF.

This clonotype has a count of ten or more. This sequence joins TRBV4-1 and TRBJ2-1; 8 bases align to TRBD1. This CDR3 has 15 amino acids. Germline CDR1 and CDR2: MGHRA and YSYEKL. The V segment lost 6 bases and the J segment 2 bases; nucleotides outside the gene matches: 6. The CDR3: CASRLDRDPYNEQFF. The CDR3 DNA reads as TGCGCCAGCAGACTGGACAGGGACCCCTACAATGAGCAGTTCTTC.

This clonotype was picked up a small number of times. The CDR3: CASSEGFQGSNTEAFF. CDR3 in DNA: TGTGCCAGCAGTGAAGGGTTTCAGGGGTCGAACACTGAAGCTTTCTTT. J is TRBJ1-1 and V is TRBV2; TRBD1 might be the D (6 bases). V lost 1 base to trimming and J lost 1 base, with 13 bases between them. Germline CDR1 reads SNHLY; CDR2 reads FYNNEI. The CDR3 sequence is 16 residues long.

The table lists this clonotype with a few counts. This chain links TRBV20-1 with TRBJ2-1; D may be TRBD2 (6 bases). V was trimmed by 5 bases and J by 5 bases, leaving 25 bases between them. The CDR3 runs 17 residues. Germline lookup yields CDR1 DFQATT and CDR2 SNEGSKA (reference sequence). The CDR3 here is CSAPKGPEAGRNNEQFF. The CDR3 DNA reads TGCAGTGCTCCCAAAGGGCCTGAAGCGGGTAGGAACAATGAGCAGTTCTTC.

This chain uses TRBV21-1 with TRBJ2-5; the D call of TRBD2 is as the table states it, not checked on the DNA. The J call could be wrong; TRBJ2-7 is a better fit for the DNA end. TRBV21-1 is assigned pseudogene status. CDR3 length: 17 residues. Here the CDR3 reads CASSKGGSGRWSYEQYF. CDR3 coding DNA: TGTGCCAGCAGCAAAGGAGGTAGCGGGAGATGGTCCTACGAGCAGTACTTC.

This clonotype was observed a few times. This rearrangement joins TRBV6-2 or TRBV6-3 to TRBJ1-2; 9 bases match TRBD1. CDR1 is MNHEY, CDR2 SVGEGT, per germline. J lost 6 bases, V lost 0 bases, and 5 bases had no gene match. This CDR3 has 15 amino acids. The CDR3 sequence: CASSYSAGQGDGYTF. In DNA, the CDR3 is TGTGCCAGCAGTTACTCCGCGGGACAGGGTGATGGCTACACCTTC.